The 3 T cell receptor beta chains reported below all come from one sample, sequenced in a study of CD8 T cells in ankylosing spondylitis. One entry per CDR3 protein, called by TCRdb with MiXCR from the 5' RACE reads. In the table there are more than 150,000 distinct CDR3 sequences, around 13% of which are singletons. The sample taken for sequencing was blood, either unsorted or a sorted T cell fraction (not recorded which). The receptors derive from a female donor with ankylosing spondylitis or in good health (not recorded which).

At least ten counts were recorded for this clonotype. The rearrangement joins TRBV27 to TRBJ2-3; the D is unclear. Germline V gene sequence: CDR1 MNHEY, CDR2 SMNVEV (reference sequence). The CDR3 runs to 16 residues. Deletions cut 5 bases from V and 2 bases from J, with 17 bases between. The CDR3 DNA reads TGTGCCAGCAGTAAAACGATCCCACGGGCCACAGATACGCAGTATTTT. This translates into CASSKTIPRATDTQYF.

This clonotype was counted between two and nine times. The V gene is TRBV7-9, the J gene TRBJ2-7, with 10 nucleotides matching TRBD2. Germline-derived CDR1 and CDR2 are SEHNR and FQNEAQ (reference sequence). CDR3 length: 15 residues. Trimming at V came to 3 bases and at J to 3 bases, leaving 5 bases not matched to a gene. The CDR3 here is CASSFASGSVYEQYF. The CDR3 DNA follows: TGTGCCAGCAGCTTCGCTAGCGGGAGTGTCTACGAGCAGTACTTC.

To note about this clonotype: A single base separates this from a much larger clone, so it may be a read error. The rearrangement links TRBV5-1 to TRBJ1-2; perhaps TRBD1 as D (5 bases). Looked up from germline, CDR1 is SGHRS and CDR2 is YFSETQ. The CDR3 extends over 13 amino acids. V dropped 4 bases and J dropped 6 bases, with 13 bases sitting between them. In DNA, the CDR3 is TGCGCCAGCAGCCTTGACAAGGGGAATGGCTACACCTTC. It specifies CASSLDKGNGYTF.